This is a list of T cell receptor beta chains from one sample in a study of cytomegalovirus exposure and HLA in healthy donors. Data came from immunoSEQ multiplex PCR; TCRdb stores just in-frame clones and leaves some out. The data show a few hundred thousand clones, 85% to 95% seen once. Sequences were obtained from PBMCs. These receptors were collected from a girl aged 2-10 years in good health and CMV-seronegative. Each CDR3 is given with its conserved first and last residue. The D gene is left open where the match is weak. Clone size is not always given. Where it is, it says once, few, many or a class for expanded clones.

v_gene	abundance	j_gene	d_gene	len	CDR3aa	CDR3nt
TRBV7-8	NA	TRBJ2-7	NA	15	CASSLSLGGVYEQYF	TGTGCCAGCAGTCTCAGTCTGGGGGGAGTCTACGAGCAGTACTTC
TRBV5-1	NA	TRBJ2-3	NA	15	CASSLVGSPQVTQYF	TGCGCCAGCAGCTTGGTGGGGAGCCCTCAGGTCACGCAGTATTTT
TRBV29-1	NA	TRBJ2-2	NA	13	CSVGQGNTGELFF	TGCAGCGTTGGCCAGGGCAACACCGGGGAGCTGTTTTTT
TRBV4-1	few	TRBJ1-4	NA	15	CASSPLPGFNEKLFF	TGCGCCAGCAGCCCACTTCCAGGCTTCAATGAAAAACTGTTTTTT
TRBV6-5	NA	TRBJ1-6	TRBD1	15	CASSGDRVDNSPLHF	TGTGCCAGCAGTGGGGACAGGGTAGATAATTCACCCCTCCACTTT
TRBV5-4	once	TRBJ2-3	NA	16	CASAIWDISSTDTQYF	TGTGCCAGCGCCATCTGGGACATCTCTAGCACAGATACGCAGTATTTT
TRBV6-5	few	TRBJ2-3	TRBD2	13	CASSLAGSDTQYF	TGTGCCAGCAGTTTAGCGGGGTCAGATACGCAGTATTTT
TRBV5-4	NA	TRBJ1-1	NA	14	CASSLEGGGTEAFF	TGTGCCAGCAGCTTGGAGGGCGGAGGCACTGAAGCTTTCTTT
TRBV7-9	NA	TRBJ1-1	TRBD1	15	CASTLMWTGWTEAFF	TGTGCCAGCACCCTCATGTGGACAGGGTGGACTGAAGCTTTCTTT
TRBV4-1	NA	TRBJ2-3	NA	14	CASSPERGTDTQYF	TGCGCCAGCAGCCCTGAACGGGGGACAGATACGCAGTATTTT
TRBV20-1	NA	TRBJ2-3	NA	10	CSARERAQYF	TGCAGTGCTAGAGAGCGAGCGCAGTATTTT
TRBV9	NA	TRBJ2-7	TRBD2	15	CASSVEAGEWNEQYF	TGTGCCAGCAGCGTAGAAGCGGGAGAATGGAACGAGCAGTACTTC
TRBV5-5	once	TRBJ2-7	TRBD1	13	CASRWTGSYEQYF	TGTGCCAGCAGATGGACAGGGTCCTACGAGCAGTACTTC
TRBV15	NA	TRBJ1-1	NA	14	CATSRDVFYTEAFF	TGTGCCACCAGCAGAGACGTGTTCTACACTGAAGCTTTCTTT
TRBV11-3	NA	TRBJ2-1	TRBD2	12	CASSSAGDEQFF	TGTGCCAGCAGCTCAGCGGGAGATGAGCAGTTCTTC
TRBV6-1	once	TRBJ2-2	TRBD2	20	CASSEGNRAGGLLLTGELFF	TGTGCCAGCAGTGAAGGGAACCGGGCGGGGGGCCTCCTCCTCACCGGGGAGCTGTTTTTT
TRBV6-1	once	TRBJ2-3	TRBD1	16	CASSDKDRAPTDTQYF	TGTGCCAGCAGTGATAAAGACAGGGCCCCCACAGATACGCAGTATTTT
TRBV4-1	few	TRBJ1-1	NA	15	CASSQDSIPNTEAFF	TGCGCCAGCAGCCAAGATAGCATCCCGAACACTGAAGCTTTCTTT
TRBV30	NA	TRBJ2-7	NA	13	CAWSGTPAYEQYF	TGTGCCTGGAGCGGGACTCCCGCCTACGAGCAGTACTTC
TRBV30	NA	TRBJ1-1	NA	12	CAWRASGTEAFF	TGTGCCTGGAGAGCATCAGGGACTGAAGCTTTCTTT
TRBV4-1	NA	TRBJ1-1	NA	13	CASSLQGNTEAFF	TGCGCCAGCAGCCTACAGGGGAACACTGAAGCTTTCTTT
TRBV5-1	NA	TRBJ2-7	TRBD1	14	CASSLAGTGYEQYF	TGCGCCAGCAGCTTGGCCGGGACAGGCTACGAGCAGTACTTC
TRBV18	NA	TRBJ1-4	TRBD1	16	CASSPLGDSSNEKLFF	TGTGCCAGCTCACCACTGGGGGACAGCTCTAATGAAAAACTGTTTTTT
TRBV9	NA	TRBJ2-1	NA	16	CASSVRATGDYNEQFF	TGTGCCAGCAGCGTGCGGGCCACGGGGGATTACAATGAGCAGTTCTTC
TRBV19	NA	TRBJ1-1	NA	14	CASRPDSFNTEAFF	TGTGCCAGTAGACCGGACAGCTTTAACACTGAAGCTTTCTTT
TRBV27	once	TRBJ2-7	TRBD1	16	CASSAIGQGASYEQYF	TGTGCCAGCAGTGCAATCGGACAGGGGGCGTCCTACGAGCAGTACTTC
TRBV15	NA	TRBJ2-1	NA	13	CATSREGGNEQFF	TGTGCCACCAGCAGAGAGGGGGGCAATGAGCAGTTCTTC
TRBV6-6	NA	TRBJ2-7	TRBD1	15	CASRRDSTVSYEQYF	TGTGCCAGCAGACGGGACAGCACCGTCTCCTACGAGCAGTACTTC
TRBV4-1	NA	TRBJ2-2	TRBD1	14	CASRRQGDTGELFF	TGCGCCAGCAGACGCCAGGGGGACACCGGGGAGCTGTTTTTT
TRBV28	NA	TRBJ1-3	TRBD1	20	CASSSIYSLTIQGTGNTIYF	TGTGCCAGCAGTTCTATATACTCATTAACCATACAGGGGACTGGAAACACCATATATTTT
TRBV9	NA	TRBJ2-5	TRBD1	16	CASSAPDRGLVETQYF	TGTGCCAGCAGCGCGCCCGACAGGGGGCTGGTAGAGACCCAGTACTTC
TRBV27	NA	TRBJ1-1	TRBD1	14	CATYPGTGNTEAFF	TGTGCCACATACCCCGGGACAGGGAACACTGAAGCTTTCTTT
TRBV25-1	few	TRBJ2-1	NA	12	CASYGSYNEQFF	TGTGCCAGCTATGGGAGTTACAATGAGCAGTTCTTC